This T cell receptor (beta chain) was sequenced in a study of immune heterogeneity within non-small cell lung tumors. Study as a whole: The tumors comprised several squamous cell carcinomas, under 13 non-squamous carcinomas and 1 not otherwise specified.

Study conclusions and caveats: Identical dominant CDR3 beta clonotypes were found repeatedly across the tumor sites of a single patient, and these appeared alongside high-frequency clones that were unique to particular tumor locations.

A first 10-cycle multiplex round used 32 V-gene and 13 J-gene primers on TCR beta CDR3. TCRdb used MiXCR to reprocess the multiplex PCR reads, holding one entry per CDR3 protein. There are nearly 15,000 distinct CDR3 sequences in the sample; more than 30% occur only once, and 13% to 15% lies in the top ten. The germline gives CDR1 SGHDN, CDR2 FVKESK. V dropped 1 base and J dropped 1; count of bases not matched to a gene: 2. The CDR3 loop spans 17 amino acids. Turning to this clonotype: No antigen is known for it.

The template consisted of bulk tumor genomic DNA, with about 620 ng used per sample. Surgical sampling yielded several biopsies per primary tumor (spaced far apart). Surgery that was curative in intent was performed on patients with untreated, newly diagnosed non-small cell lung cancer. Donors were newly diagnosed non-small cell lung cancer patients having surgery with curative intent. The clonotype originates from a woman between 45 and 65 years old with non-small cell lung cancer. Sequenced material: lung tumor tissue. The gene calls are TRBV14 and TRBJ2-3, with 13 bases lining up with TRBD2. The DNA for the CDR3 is TGTGCCAGCAGCCAAGCAGGACTAGCGGGGGGCACAGATACGCAGTATTTT. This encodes CASSQAGLAGGTDTQYF.